This TCR beta chain was documented in a study of shared clonotypes between healthy human individuals. Findings and limits, study-wide: Researchers sampled only blood; tissue repertoires likely differ. Represented genetic and exposure-history diversity was restricted by having few donors. Memory subsets generally showed smaller estimated richness than naive subsets did. Clonotypes not shared had lower generation probabilities than those common to all four donors.

To note about this clone: Its antigen is undetermined.

The naive CD8 subset, CD45RO-negative cells positively selected for CCR7, excluded terminally differentiated effector memory CD45RA+ cells. Generated by immunoSEQ multiplex PCR, the TCRdb table keeps only in-frame clones and is missing some. The sample records roughly 850,000 clones, 90% to 97% being singletons. The CDR3 loop spans 15 amino acids. V was clipped by 5 bases and J by 4 bases; unmatched bases: 10. The germline gives CDR1 MNHEY, CDR2 SMNVEV (reference sequence). Specimen: naive CD8+ T cells sorted from blood. The sequence came from a man under 40 in good health. V is TRBV27 and J is TRBJ1-1; 7 bases align to TRBD1. DNA for the CDR3: TGTGCCAGCAGTCAATTACCACAGGGGAGCACTGAAGCTTTCTTT. It specifies CASSQLPQGSTEAFF.